This TCR beta chain came from a study of T cells after yellow fever vaccination. Study-wide background: Preparing low-cell-number fractions relied on SMART-Seq v4 Ultra Low Input. Study conclusions and caveats: There was a small share of clonotypes that showed up in both the CD4 and CD8 compartments. The booster response re-showed most primary clones: 96% CD4, more than 80% CD8.

TCRdb reprocessed the 5' RACE reads with MiXCR, giving one entry per CDR3 protein. This sample has approximately 610,000 distinct CDR3 sequences; 17% occur once, and the top ten carry roughly a sixth. Germline-derived CDR1 and CDR2 are MNHNY and SVGAGI (reference sequence). This CDR3 is built from 13 residues. V dropped 1 base and J dropped 9 bases, with 13 bases sitting between them. Of note for this clonotype: Its antigen is still unknown.

Sequencing used PBMCs, obtained less than 6 days after the first yellow fever vaccination. The clonotype was recovered from a man between 18 and 35 years old who received the YFV17D yellow fever vaccine. This chain links TRBV6-6 with TRBJ2-7; D might be TRBD1 (5 bases). CDR3 sequence reads: CASSYYRTTGQYV. In DNA, the CDR3 is TGTGCCAGCAGTTACTATAGGACAACAGGGCAGTACGTC.